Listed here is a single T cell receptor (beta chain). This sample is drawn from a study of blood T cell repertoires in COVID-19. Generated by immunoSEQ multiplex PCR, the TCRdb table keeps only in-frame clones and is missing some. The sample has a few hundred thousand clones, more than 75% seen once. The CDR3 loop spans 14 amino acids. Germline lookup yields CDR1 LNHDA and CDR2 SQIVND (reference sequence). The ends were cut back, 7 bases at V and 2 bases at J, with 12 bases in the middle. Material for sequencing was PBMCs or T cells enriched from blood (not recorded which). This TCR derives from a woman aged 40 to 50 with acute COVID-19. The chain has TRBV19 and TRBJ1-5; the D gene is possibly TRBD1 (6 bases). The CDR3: CASTTGLRNQPQHF. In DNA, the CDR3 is TGTGCCAGTACCACAGGGTTGCGCAATCAGCCCCAGCATTTT.